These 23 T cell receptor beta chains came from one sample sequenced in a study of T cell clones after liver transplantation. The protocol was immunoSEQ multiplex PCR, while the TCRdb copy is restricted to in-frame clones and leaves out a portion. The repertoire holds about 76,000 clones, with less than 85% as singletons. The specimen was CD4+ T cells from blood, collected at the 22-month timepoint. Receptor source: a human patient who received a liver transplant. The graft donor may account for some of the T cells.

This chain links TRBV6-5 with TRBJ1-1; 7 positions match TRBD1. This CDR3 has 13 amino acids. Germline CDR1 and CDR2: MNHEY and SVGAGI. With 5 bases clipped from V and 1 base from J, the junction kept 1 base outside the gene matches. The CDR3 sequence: CASSRTGNTEAFF. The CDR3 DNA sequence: TGTGCCAGCAGTCGGACAGGGAACACTGAAGCTTTCTTT.

CDR3 sequence: CASSLQGDNEQFF. DNA for the CDR3: TGTGCCAGCAGCTTACAGGGGGACAATGAGCAGTTCTTC. This chain uses TRBV7-2 with TRBJ2-1; 7 positions match TRBD1. CDR1 is SGHTA, CDR2 FQGNSA, per germline. There are 13 residues in the CDR3. Trimming at V came to 2 bases and at J to 5 bases, leaving 0 bases not matched to a gene.

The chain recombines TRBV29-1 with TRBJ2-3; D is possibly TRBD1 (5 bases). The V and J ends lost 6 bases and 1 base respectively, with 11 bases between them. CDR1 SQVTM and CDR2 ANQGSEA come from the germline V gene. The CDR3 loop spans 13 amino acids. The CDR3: CSVPMTGTDTQYF. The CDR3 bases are TGCAGCGTCCCGATGACAGGCACAGATACGCAGTATTTT.

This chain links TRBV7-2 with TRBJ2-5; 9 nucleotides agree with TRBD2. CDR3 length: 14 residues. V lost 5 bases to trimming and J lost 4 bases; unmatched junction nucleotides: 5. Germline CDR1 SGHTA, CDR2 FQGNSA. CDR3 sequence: CASSVGGGVETQYF. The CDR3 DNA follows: TGTGCCAGCAGCGTAGGCGGGGGGGTAGAGACCCAGTACTTC.

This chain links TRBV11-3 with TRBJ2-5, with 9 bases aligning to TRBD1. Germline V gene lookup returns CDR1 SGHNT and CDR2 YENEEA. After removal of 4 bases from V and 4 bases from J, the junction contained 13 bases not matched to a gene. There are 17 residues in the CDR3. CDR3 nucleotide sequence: TGTGCCAGCAGCTGGGGGACAGGGCGGAGAGACGTAGAGACCCAGTACTTC. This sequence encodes CASSWGTGRRDVETQYF.

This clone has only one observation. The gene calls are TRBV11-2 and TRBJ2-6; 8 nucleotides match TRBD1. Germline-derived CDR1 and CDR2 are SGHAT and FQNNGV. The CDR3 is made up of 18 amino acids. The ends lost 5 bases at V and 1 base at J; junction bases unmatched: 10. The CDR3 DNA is TGTGCCAGCAGCACCGACAGGGGAAGGTGGTCTGGGGCCAACGTCCTGACTTTC. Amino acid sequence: CASSTDRGRWSGANVLTF.

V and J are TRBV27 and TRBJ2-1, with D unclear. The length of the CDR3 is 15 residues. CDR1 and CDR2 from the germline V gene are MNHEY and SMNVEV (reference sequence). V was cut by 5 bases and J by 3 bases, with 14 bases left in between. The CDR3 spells CASSRVQVLYNEQFF. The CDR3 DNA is TGTGCCAGCAGTCGCGTCCAGGTCCTCTACAATGAGCAGTTCTTC.

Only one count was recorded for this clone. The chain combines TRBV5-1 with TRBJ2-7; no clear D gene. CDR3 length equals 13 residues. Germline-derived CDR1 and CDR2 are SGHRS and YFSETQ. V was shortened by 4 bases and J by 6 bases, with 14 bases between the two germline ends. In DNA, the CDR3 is TGCGCCAGCAGCCCCCGGACGACGAGCGAGCAGTACTTC. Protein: CASSPRTTSEQYF.

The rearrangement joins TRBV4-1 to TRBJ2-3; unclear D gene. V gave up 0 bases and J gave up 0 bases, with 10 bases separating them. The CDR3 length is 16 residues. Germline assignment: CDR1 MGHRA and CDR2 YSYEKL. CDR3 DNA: TGCGCCAGCAGCCAAGATTACGGGCCGAGCACAGATACGCAGTATTTT. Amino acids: CASSQDYGPSTDTQYF.

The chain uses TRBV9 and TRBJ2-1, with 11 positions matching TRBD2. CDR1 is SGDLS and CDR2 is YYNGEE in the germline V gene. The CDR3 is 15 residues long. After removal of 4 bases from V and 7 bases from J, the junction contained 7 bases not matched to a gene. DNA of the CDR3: TGTGCCAGCAGCATATATAGCGGGGGGGCGAATGAGCAGTTCTTC. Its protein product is CASSIYSGGANEQFF.

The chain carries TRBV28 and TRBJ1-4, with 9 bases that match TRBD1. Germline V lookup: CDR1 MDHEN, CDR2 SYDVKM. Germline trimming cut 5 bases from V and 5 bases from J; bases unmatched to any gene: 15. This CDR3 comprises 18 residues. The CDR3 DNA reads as TGTGCCAGCAGTCTGCCCGGCGGGACAGGGAGTTGGAATGAAAAACTGTTTTTT. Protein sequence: CASSLPGGTGSWNEKLFF.

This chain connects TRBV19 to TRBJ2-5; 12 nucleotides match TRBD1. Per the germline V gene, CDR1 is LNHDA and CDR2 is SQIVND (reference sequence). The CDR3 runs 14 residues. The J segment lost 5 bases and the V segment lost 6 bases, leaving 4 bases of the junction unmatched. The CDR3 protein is CASSGTGGIETQYF. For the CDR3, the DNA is TGTGCCAGTAGCGGGACAGGGGGCATTGAGACCCAGTACTTC.

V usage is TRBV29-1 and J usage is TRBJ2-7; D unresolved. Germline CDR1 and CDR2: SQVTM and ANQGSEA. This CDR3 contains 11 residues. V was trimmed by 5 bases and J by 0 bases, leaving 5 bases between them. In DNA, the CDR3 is TGCAGCGTTCTAAGCTCCTACGAGCAGTACTTC. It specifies CSVLSSYEQYF.

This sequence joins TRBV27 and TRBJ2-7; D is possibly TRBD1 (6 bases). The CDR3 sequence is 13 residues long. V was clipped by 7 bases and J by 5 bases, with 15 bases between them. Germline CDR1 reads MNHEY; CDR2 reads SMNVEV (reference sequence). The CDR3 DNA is TGTGCCAGCAAAAGGACAGCTGACCACGAGCAGTACTTC. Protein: CASKRTADHEQYF.

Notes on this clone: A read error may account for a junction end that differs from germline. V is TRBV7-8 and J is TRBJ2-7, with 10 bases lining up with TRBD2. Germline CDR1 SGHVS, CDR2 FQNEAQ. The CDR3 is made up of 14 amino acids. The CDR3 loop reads CASSLAGVGHEQYF. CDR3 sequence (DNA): TGTGCCAGCAGCCTAGCGGGAGTGGGCCACGAGCAGTACTTC.

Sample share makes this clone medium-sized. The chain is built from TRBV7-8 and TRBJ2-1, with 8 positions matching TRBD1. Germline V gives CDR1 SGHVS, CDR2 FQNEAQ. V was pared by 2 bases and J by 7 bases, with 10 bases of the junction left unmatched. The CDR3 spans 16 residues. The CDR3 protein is CASSLYGQGKGNEQFF. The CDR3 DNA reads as TGTGCCAGCAGCTTATATGGACAGGGAAAAGGTAATGAGCAGTTCTTC.

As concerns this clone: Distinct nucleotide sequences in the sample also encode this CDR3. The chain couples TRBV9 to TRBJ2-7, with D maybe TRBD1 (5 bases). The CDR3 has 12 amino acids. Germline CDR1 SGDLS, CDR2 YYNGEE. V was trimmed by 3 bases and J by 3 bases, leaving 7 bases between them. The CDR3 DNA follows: TGTGCCAGCAGCGCCGACAGCTACGAGCAGTACTTC. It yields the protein CASSADSYEQYF. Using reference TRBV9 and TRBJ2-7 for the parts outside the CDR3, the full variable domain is DSGVTQTPKHLITATGQRVTLRCSPRSGDLSVYWYQQSLDQGLQFLIQYYNGEERAKGNILERFSAQQFPDLHSELNLSSLELGDSALYFCASSADSYEQYFGPGTRLTVT.

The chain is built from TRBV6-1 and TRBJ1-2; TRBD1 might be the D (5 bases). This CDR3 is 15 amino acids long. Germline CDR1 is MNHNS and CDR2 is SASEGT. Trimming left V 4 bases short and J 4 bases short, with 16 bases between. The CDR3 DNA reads TGTGCCAGCAGTGGACTACAGGTATCCGGCTATGGCTACACCTTC. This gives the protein CASSGLQVSGYGYTF.

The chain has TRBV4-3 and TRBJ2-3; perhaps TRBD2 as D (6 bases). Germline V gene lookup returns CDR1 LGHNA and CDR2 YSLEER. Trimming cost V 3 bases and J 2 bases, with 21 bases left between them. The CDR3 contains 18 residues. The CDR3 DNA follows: TGCGCCAGCAGCCAGTACCGGGAGACCGGACTACCCACAGATACGCAGTATTTT. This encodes CASSQYRETGLPTDTQYF.

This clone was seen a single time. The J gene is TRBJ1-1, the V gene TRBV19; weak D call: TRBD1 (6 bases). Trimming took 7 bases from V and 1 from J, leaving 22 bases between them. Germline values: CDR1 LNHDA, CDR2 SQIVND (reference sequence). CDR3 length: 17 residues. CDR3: CASKLLISGAGNTEAFF. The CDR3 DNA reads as TGTGCCAGTAAACTACTGATTTCGGGGGCGGGGAACACTGAAGCTTTCTTT.

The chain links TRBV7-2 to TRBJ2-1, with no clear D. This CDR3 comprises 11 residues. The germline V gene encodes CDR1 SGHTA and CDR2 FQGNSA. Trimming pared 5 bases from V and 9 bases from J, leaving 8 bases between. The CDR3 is CASSPVPEQFF. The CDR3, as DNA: TGTGCCAGCAGCCCCGTGCCTGAGCAGTTCTTC.

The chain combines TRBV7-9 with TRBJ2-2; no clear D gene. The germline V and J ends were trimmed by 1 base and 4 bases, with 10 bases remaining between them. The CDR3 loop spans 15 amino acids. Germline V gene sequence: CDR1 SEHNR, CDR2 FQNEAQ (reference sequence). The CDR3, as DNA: TGTGCCAGCAGCTTAGTCGAAGGGCCCACCGGGGAGCTGTTTTTT. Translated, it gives CASSLVEGPTGELFF.

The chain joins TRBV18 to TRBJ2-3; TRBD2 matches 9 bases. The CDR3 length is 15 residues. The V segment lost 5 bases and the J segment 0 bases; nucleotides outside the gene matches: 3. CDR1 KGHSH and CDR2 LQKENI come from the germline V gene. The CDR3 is CASSVTSGSTDTQYF. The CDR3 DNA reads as TGTGCCAGCTCAGTGACTAGCGGTAGCACAGATACGCAGTATTTT. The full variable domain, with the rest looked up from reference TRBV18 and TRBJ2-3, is NAGVMQNPRHLVRRRGQEARLRCSPMKGHSHVYWYRQLPEEGLKFMVYLQKENIIDESGMPKERFSAEFPKEGPSILRIQQVVRGDSAAYFCASSVTSGSTDTQYFGPGTRLTVL.